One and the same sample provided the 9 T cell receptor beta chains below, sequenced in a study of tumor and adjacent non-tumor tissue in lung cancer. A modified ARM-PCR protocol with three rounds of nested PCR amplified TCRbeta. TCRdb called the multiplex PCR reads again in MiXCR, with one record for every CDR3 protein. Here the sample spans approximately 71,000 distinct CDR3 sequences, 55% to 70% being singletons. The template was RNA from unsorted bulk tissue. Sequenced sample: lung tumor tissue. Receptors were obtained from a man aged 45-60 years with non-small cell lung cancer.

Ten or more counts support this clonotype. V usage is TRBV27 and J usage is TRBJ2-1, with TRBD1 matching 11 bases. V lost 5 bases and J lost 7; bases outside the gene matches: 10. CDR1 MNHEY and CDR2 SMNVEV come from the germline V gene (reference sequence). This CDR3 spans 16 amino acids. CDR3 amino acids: CASSGPDRGRWNEQFF. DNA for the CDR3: TGTGCCAGCAGTGGCCCGGACAGGGGGCGGTGGAATGAGCAGTTCTTC.

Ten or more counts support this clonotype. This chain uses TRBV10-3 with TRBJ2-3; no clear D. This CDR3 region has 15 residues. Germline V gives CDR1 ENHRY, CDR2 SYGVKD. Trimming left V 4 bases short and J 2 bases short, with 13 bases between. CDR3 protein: CAISAANSPTDTQYF. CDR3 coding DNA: TGTGCCATCAGTGCCGCTAACTCCCCCACAGATACGCAGTATTTT.

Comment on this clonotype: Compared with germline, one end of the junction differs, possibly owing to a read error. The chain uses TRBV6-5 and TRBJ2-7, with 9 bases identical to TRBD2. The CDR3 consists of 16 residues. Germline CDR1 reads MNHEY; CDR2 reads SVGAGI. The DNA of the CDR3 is TGTGCCAGCAGTTACTTGAGGCGCGGGGGGGCGGAAGAGCAGTATTTC. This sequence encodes CASSYLRRGGAEEQYF.

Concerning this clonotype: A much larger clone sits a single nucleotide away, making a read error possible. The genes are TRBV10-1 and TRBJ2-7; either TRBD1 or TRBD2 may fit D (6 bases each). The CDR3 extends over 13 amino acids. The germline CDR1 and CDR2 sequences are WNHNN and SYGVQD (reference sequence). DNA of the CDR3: TGCGCCAGAAGTGACCCGGGGGCCGCCGAGCAGTACTTC. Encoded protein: CARSDPGAAEQYF.

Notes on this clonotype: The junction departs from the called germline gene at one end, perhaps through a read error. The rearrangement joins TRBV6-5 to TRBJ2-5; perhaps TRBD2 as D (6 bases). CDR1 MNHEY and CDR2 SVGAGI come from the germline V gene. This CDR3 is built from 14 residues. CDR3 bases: TGTGCCAGCACCCTCTTGGAGGGCGGTGAGACCCAGCACTTT. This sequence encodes CASTLLEGGETQHF.

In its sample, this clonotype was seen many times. CDR3 protein: CASSWYSNQPQHF. CDR3 sequence (DNA): TGTGCCAGCAGTTGGTATAGCAATCAGCCCCAGCATTTT. V usage is TRBV28 and J usage is TRBJ1-5; no reliable D call. This CDR3 is built from 13 residues. V lost 4 bases and J lost 0, with 4 bases in between. Looked up from germline, CDR1 is MDHEN and CDR2 is SYDVKM.

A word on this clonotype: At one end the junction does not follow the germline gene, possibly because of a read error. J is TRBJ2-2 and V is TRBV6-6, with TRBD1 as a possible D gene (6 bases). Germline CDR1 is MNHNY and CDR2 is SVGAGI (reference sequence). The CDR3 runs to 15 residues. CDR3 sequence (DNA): TGTGCAAGCATCAACCCGACAGGGAACACCGGGGAGCTGTTTTTT. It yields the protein CASINPTGNTGELFF.

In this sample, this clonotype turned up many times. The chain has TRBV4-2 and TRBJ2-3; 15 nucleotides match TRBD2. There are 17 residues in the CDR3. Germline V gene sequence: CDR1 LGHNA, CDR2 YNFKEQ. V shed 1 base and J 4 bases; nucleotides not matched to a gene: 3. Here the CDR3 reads CASSQGTSGRESDTQYF. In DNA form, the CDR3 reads TGTGCCAGCAGCCAAGGGACTAGCGGGAGGGAATCAGATACGCAGTATTTT.

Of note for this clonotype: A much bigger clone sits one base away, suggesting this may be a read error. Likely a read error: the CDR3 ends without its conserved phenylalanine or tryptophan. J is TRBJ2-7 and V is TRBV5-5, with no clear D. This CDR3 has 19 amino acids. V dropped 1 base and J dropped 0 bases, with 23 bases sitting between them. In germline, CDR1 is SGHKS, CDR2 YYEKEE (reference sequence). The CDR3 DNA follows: TGTGCCAGCAGCTTGACCCTCTCTTCAGGCAGCGTGGGCTCCTACGAGCAGTACTAC. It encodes CASSLTLSSGSVGSYEQYY.